Below, 14 T cell receptor beta chains from the same sample are listed, as sequenced in a study of cytomegalovirus exposure and HLA in healthy donors. The data were produced by immunoSEQ multiplex PCR, yet TCRdb's version contains in-frame clones alone and is incomplete. The sample has under 200,000 clones, about nine tenths seen once; the top ten hold around 3.8%. Sequenced material: PBMCs. The receptors come from a man aged 18 to 29 in good health and CMV-seropositive.

The genes are TRBV6-1 and TRBJ2-1; the D gene is possibly TRBD1 (6 bases). V was cut by 5 bases and J by 3 bases, with 11 bases left in between. The CDR3 is made up of 14 amino acids. Germline values: CDR1 MNHNS, CDR2 SASEGT. In DNA, the CDR3 is TGTGCCAGCAGTCGGACAGAAGTCTACAATGAGCAGTTCTTC. Encoded protein: CASSRTEVYNEQFF.

The V call is TRBV6-5, the J call TRBJ1-2; D unclear. V lost 5 bases to trimming and J lost 2 bases, with 9 bases between them. The CDR3 loop spans 13 amino acids. Germline CDR1 MNHEY, CDR2 SVGAGI. The CDR3 region has the DNA TGTGCCAGCAGTCGGGCGGGGAACTATGGCTACACCTTC. It yields the protein CASSRAGNYGYTF.

The chain combines TRBV7-8 with TRBJ2-4; no clear D gene. This CDR3 is built from 14 residues. CDR1 and CDR2 (germline): SGHVS, FQNEAQ. Trimming stripped 1 base from V and 2 bases from J, with 6 bases between. CDR3: CASSLGAPKNIQYF. DNA of the CDR3: TGTGCCAGCAGCTTAGGAGCTCCCAAAAACATTCAGTACTTC.

The table lists this clone with a few counts. The rearrangement joins TRBV19 to TRBJ2-5; perhaps TRBD1 as D (6 bases). The germline V and J ends were trimmed by 9 bases and 4 bases, with 12 bases remaining between them. From germline, CDR1 is LNHDA and CDR2 SQIVND (reference sequence). CDR3 length: 12 residues. The CDR3: CARRTDLETQYF. The CDR3, as DNA: TGTGCCAGGAGGACAGACCTAGAGACCCAGTACTTC.

This chain joins TRBV5-4 and TRBJ1-1, with TRBD1 as a possible D gene (6 bases). Trimming pared 0 bases from V and 4 bases from J, leaving 16 bases between. Germline-derived CDR1 and CDR2 are SGHNT and YYREEE (reference sequence). This CDR3 spans 16 amino acids. The CDR3 here is CASSLGPTGPSTEAFF. The CDR3 bases are TGTGCCAGCAGCTTGGGACCCACAGGGCCTTCCACTGAAGCTTTCTTT.

This sequence joins TRBV7-6 and TRBJ2-1; D unresolved. The CDR3 is 13 residues long. Germline assignment: CDR1 SGHVS and CDR2 FNYEAQ. V lost 2 bases to trimming and J lost 5 bases, with 7 bases between them. The CDR3: CASSLKLDNEQFF. CDR3 coding DNA: TGTGCCAGCAGCTTAAAACTCGACAATGAGCAGTTCTTC. Full variable domain (missing parts from reference TRBV7-6 and TRBJ2-1): GAGVSQSPRYKVTKRGQDVALRCDPISGHVSLYWYRQALGQGPEFLTYFNYEAQQDKSGLPNDRFSAERPEGSISTLTIQRTEQRDSAMYRCASSLKLDNEQFFGPGTRLTVL.

The chain joins TRBV10-3 to TRBJ2-1, with 12 bases identical to TRBD1. Germline-derived CDR1 and CDR2 are ENHRY and SYGVKD. The CDR3 has 15 amino acids. After removal of 7 bases from V and 4 bases from J, the junction contained 5 bases not matched to a gene. The CDR3: CAITGTGGRYNEQFF. The CDR3, as DNA: TGTGCCATCACCGGGACAGGGGGCAGATACAATGAGCAGTTCTTC.

This rearrangement joins TRBV25-1 to TRBJ2-7; 7 nucleotides match TRBD2. V trimming: 4 bases; J trimming: 4 bases; junction bases outside the gene matches: 10. CDR3 length equals 15 residues. CDR1 is MGHDK and CDR2 is SYGVNS in the germline V gene. DNA for the CDR3: TGTGCCAGCAGTGGGGGGTCAGGGACTAATTACGAGCAGTACTTC. It encodes CASSGGSGTNYEQYF.

This clone was found once. The chain employs TRBV29-1 and TRBJ2-7; 9 nucleotides agree with TRBD2. This CDR3 region has 14 residues. V was clipped by 4 bases and J by 3 bases; unmatched bases: 7. Germline V CDR1 and CDR2: SQVTM, ANQGSEA. CDR3 nucleotides: TGCAGCGTTGTACGTCTAGCGGGGTACTACGAGCAGTACTTC. It codes for CSVVRLAGYYEQYF.

V usage is TRBV4-1 and J usage is TRBJ2-3; 7 bases are a match to TRBD2. There are 16 residues in the CDR3. Germline V CDR1 and CDR2: MGHRA, YSYEKL. V shed 1 base, J shed 1 base, and the junction held 5 bases outside the gene matches. Written as DNA, the CDR3 is TGCGCCAGCAGCCAAGGAAGAGGGAGGGGCACAGATACGCAGTATTTT. Translated, it gives CASSQGRGRGTDTQYF.

J is TRBJ2-1 and V is TRBV5-1, with 10 bases that match TRBD1. This CDR3 is 14 amino acids long. The germline V gene has CDR1 SGHRS and CDR2 YFSETQ. Trimming at V came to 7 bases and at J to 4 bases, leaving 5 bases not matched to a gene. The CDR3 DNA reads as TGCGCCAGCGGCCAGGGACAGGGGTACAATGAGCAGTTCTTC. It yields the protein CASGQGQGYNEQFF.

The chain employs TRBV11-2 and TRBJ2-7, with D possibly being TRBD2 (6 bases). This CDR3 spans 13 amino acids. Germline V gives CDR1 SGHAT, CDR2 FQNNGV. The ends were cut back, 5 bases at V and 6 bases at J, with 14 bases in the middle. CDR3 region: CASSPDRGIEQYF. The CDR3 nucleotides read TGTGCCAGCAGCCCGGATCGGGGGATCGAGCAGTACTTC.

V usage is TRBV2 and J usage is TRBJ2-1; 10 nucleotides align to TRBD2. CDR1 and CDR2 (germline): SNHLY, FYNNEI. V shed 6 bases and J 2 bases; nucleotides not matched to a gene: 4. The CDR3 has 15 amino acids. The CDR3 DNA reads as TGTGCCAGCAGGGCACTAGCGGGAACCTACAATGAGCAGTTCTTC. Residues: CASRALAGTYNEQFF.

This sequence joins TRBV5-1 and TRBJ2-7, with 11 bases that match TRBD2. CDR3 size: 16 residues. CDR1 SGHRS and CDR2 YFSETQ come from the germline V gene. V trimming: 3 bases; J trimming: 1 base; junction bases outside the gene matches: 6. CDR3 nucleotides: TGCGCCAGCAGCTACGGGACTAGCGGAGCATCCTACGAGCAGTACTTC. Its translation is CASSYGTSGASYEQYF.